This TCR beta chain was captured by sequencing in a study of CD8 T cells in ankylosing spondylitis. Study findings and constraints: Matched ankylosing spondylitis synovial fluid reportedly showed significant enrichment of disease-linked clones.

The ends were cut back, 8 bases at V and 1 base at J, with 11 bases in the middle. CDR1 SQVTM and CDR2 ANQGSEA come from the germline V gene. The CDR3 consists of 12 residues. MiXCR was run by TCRdb on the 5' RACE reads, yielding one entry per CDR3 protein. The data hold 200,000 or so distinct CDR3 sequences, with 15% to 20% observed a single time. This clonotype has ten or more counts. Its antigen remains unidentified. This receptor was taken from a male donor under 30 with ankylosing spondylitis or in good health (not recorded which). The V and J genes are TRBV29-1 and TRBJ2-5; D uncertain. Material: blood, either unsorted or a sorted T cell fraction (not recorded which). The CDR3 here is CSSSVPQETQYF. Written as DNA, the CDR3 is TGCAGCAGTTCAGTCCCCCAAGAGACCCAGTACTTC.